Below, 28 T cell receptor beta chains from the same sample are listed, as sequenced in a study of a mutant IDH1 vaccine in newly diagnosed glioma. For these receptors, no antigen is known. Time point here: week 23, last vaccination. All doses held 300 ug of mutant IDH1 20-mer peptide, with topical imiquimod. Produced via immunoSEQ multiplex PCR; TCRdb's table is partial and in-frame only. Seen here are 35,000 to 50,000 clones, approximately 84% observed once, and the top ten hold less than 3%. The sequences come from PBMCs, collected from a glioma patient whose treatment included an IDH1 peptide vaccine. The receptors derive from a woman aged 18-29 years with glioma. Some clones in this sample may be carry-over from other donors' samples.

In its sample, this clone was seen a few times. J is TRBJ2-7 and V is TRBV7-3; D is ambiguous. Germline lookup yields CDR1 SGHTA and CDR2 FQGTGA. This CDR3 has 15 residues. V lost 4 bases, J lost 3 bases, and 16 bases lay in between. The CDR3 coding sequence is TGTGCCAGCAGCTCCCAAGGCGGAAAGGACTACGAGCAGTACTTC. Translating gives CASSSQGGKDYEQYF.

J is TRBJ2-2 and V is TRBV4-2; D remains ambiguous. Trimming pared 0 bases from V and 4 bases from J, leaving 15 bases between. The CDR3 extends over 17 amino acids. CDR1 is LGHNA and CDR2 is YNFKEQ in the germline V gene. CDR3 residues: CASSQDLGRLFTGELFF. CDR3 nucleotides: TGTGCCAGCAGCCAAGATCTAGGGCGGCTCTTCACCGGGGAGCTGTTTTTT.

The chain combines TRBV7-9 with TRBJ2-1, with 9 bases fitting TRBD2. This CDR3 is 13 amino acids long. CDR1 is SEHNR, CDR2 FQNEAQ, per germline (reference sequence). Trimming at V came to 3 bases and at J to 7 bases, leaving 1 base not matched to a gene. CDR3 coding DNA: TGTGCCAGCAGCTTTAGCGGGAGTAATGAGCAGTTCTTC. Translating gives CASSFSGSNEQFF.

The J gene is TRBJ2-5, the V gene TRBV19; TRBD2 aligns across 16 bases. The CDR3 length is 16 residues. Germline V gene sequence: CDR1 LNHDA, CDR2 SQIVND (reference sequence). V lost 3 bases to trimming and J lost 5 bases; unmatched junction nucleotides: 3. CDR3 sequence (DNA): TGTGCCAGTAGTATGGGACTAGCGGGAGGGGGGGAGACCCAGTACTTC. Translated: CASSMGLAGGGETQYF. Variable domain in full (rest from reference TRBV19 and TRBJ2-5): DGGITQSPKYLFRKEGQNVTLSCEQNLNHDAMYWYRQDPGQGLRLIYYSQIVNDFQKGDIAEGYSVSREKKESFPLTVTSAQKNPTAFYLCASSMGLAGGGETQYFGPGTRLLVL.

Of note for this clone: Other nucleotide sequences in the sample specify the same CDR3. CDR3 protein: CSARGGDTQYF. The CDR3 nucleotides read TGCAGTGCTAGGGGGGGGGATACGCAGTATTTT. The chain joins TRBV20-1 to TRBJ2-3, with TRBD2 matching 7 bases. CDR1 is DFQATT and CDR2 is SNEGSKA in the germline V gene (reference sequence). This CDR3 contains 11 residues. Unmatched junction bases numbered 0, after V lost 3 bases and J lost 6 bases.

The chain combines TRBV28 with TRBJ2-2, with 9 bases matching TRBD1. The CDR3 covers 15 residues. V shed 6 bases and J 4 bases; nucleotides not matched to a gene: 6. Germline CDR1 and CDR2: MDHEN and SYDVKM. In nucleotides, the CDR3 is TGTGCCAGCAGGATGGGACAGGGCGTCACCGGGGAGCTGTTTTTT. Translated, it gives CASRMGQGVTGELFF.

This clone has a handful of counts. The chain has TRBV5-6 and TRBJ1-1; the D gene is possibly TRBD1 (5 bases). V lost 0 bases and J lost 10, with 10 bases in between. The CDR3 consists of 12 residues. CDR1 SGHDT and CDR2 YYEEEE come from the germline V gene. CDR3 DNA: TGTGCCAGCAGCTTGGGGTGGGGGGGAGCTTTCTTT. Translating it yields CASSLGWGGAFF. Drawing the rest from reference TRBV5-6 and TRBJ1-1, the complete variable domain is DAGVTQSPTHLIKTRGQQVTLRCSPKSGHDTVSWYQQALGQGPQFIFQYYEEEERQRGNFPDRFSGHQFPNYSSELNVNALLLGDSALYLCASSLGWGGAFFGQGTRLTVV.

In its sample, this clone was seen once. The chain carries TRBV28 and TRBJ2-7; D remains ambiguous. The CDR3 consists of 12 residues. CDR1 and CDR2 from the germline V gene are MDHEN and SYDVKM. V was shortened by 2 bases and J by 3 bases, with 5 bases between the two germline ends. This CDR3 reads CASSLPDYEQYF. The CDR3 coding sequence is TGTGCCAGCAGTTTACCGGACTACGAGCAGTACTTC.

This sequence joins TRBV9 and TRBJ2-1; D not resolved. The CDR3 sequence is 16 residues long. Trimming cost V 4 bases and J 0 bases, with 14 bases left between them. Germline V lookup: CDR1 SGDLS, CDR2 YYNGEE. DNA of the CDR3: TGTGCCAGCAGCAAAAACTCCGCCGGCTCCTACAATGAGCAGTTCTTC. The encoded protein is CASSKNSAGSYNEQFF.

The V gene is TRBV27, the J gene TRBJ2-2, with 7 nucleotides matching TRBD2. Germline CDR1 reads MNHEY; CDR2 reads SMNVEV (reference sequence). J lost 6 bases, V lost 5 bases, and 9 bases had no gene match. This CDR3 contains 15 residues. CDR3 loop: CASSPRDYFAGELFF. In DNA, the CDR3 is TGTGCCAGCAGTCCTCGGGACTACTTCGCCGGGGAGCTGTTTTTT.

J is TRBJ1-1 and V is TRBV5-6, with a possible D match to TRBD1 (5 bases). This CDR3 is 14 amino acids long. V was trimmed by 0 bases and J by 5 bases, leaving 11 bases between them. Per germline, CDR1 SGHDT and CDR2 YYEEEE. CDR3 bases: TGTGCCAGCAGCTTGGCTGGGGGTGGGACTGAAGCTTTCTTT. Translated: CASSLAGGGTEAFF. The variable domain in full, with the rest retrieved from reference TRBV5-6 and TRBJ1-1, is DAGVTQSPTHLIKTRGQQVTLRCSPKSGHDTVSWYQQALGQGPQFIFQYYEEEERQRGNFPDRFSGHQFPNYSSELNVNALLLGDSALYLCASSLAGGGTEAFFGQGTRLTVV.

The V gene is TRBV2, the J gene TRBJ2-7, with 11 bases aligning to TRBD1. Losses at the gene ends were 10 bases for V and 6 bases for J; bases not matched to a gene: 5. Germline lookup yields CDR1 SNHLY and CDR2 FYNNEI. The CDR3 sequence is 12 residues long. The CDR3 spells CAIRTGGSEQYF. The CDR3 DNA is TGTGCCATTCGGACAGGGGGCTCCGAGCAGTACTTC.

The gene calls are TRBV6-1 and TRBJ2-5, with TRBD1 matching 7 bases. The tail of the sequence fits TRBJ2-7 better, so the J call may be wrong. The CDR3 loop spans 14 amino acids. CDR1 MNHNS and CDR2 SASEGT come from the germline V gene. The CDR3 nucleotides read TGTGCCAGCTCCCGGACAGGCGAGACCTACGAGCAGTACTTC. This gives the protein CASSRTGETYEQYF.

The chain recombines TRBV5-1 with TRBJ2-1; unclear D gene. The germline CDR1 and CDR2 sequences are SGHRS and YFSETQ. This CDR3 has 11 amino acids. V was trimmed by 10 bases and J by 8 bases, leaving 13 bases between them. The CDR3: CASAVGYEQFF. Here the CDR3 DNA reads TGCGCCTCGGCGGTGGGATATGAGCAGTTCTTC.

V and J are TRBV27 and TRBJ2-5; TRBD1 aligns across 7 bases. The CDR3 contains 13 residues. Trimming at V came to 3 bases and at J to 4 bases, leaving 2 bases not matched to a gene. Germline V lookup: CDR1 MNHEY, CDR2 SMNVEV (reference sequence). CDR3 sequence reads: CASSLGQRETQYF. The DNA of the CDR3 is TGTGCCAGCAGTTTGGGACAGCGAGAGACCCAGTACTTC.

The chain links TRBV5-4 to TRBJ2-3; D gene unclear. The V gene's germline CDR1 is SGHNT and CDR2 YYREEE (reference sequence). There are 13 residues in the CDR3. V dropped 1 base and J dropped 6 bases, with 9 bases sitting between them. The CDR3 coding sequence is TGTGCCAGCAGCTTGATGGGGTCGGATACGCAGTATTTT. It codes for CASSLMGSDTQYF.

V is TRBV19 and J is TRBJ2-5; 8 nucleotides line up with TRBD2. This CDR3 region has 16 residues. V was pared by 3 bases and J by 3 bases, with 9 bases of the junction left unmatched. Looked up from germline, CDR1 is LNHDA and CDR2 is SQIVND (reference sequence). The CDR3 nucleotides are TGTGCCAGTAGTATCGCGGGAGGCCGGGGGGAAGAGACCCAGTACTTC. Translation: CASSIAGGRGEETQYF.

This chain joins TRBV4-1 and TRBJ1-6; D may be TRBD1 (6 bases). Trimming shortened V by 0 bases and J by 0 bases, and 9 bases separated the two germline ends. Germline CDR1 and CDR2: MGHRA and YSYEKL. CDR3 length: 17 amino acids. CDR3 amino acids: CASSQDGDTSYNSPLHF. The CDR3 DNA sequence: TGCGCCAGCAGCCAAGATGGGGACACCTCCTATAATTCACCCCTCCACTTT.

This chain links TRBV11-2 with TRBJ2-5; D is unresolved. V lost 0 bases to trimming and J lost 4 bases, with 9 bases between them. The CDR3 has 14 residues. Per germline, CDR1 SGHAT and CDR2 FQNNGV. CDR3 in amino acids: CASSLDLPGETQYF. CDR3 sequence (DNA): TGTGCCAGCAGCTTAGATCTGCCCGGAGAGACCCAGTACTTC.

This chain joins TRBV19 and TRBJ2-7; TRBD1 is a possible D gene (7 bases). Germline loops: CDR1 LNHDA, CDR2 SQIVND (reference sequence). The CDR3 extends over 13 amino acids. Between the trimmed V and J ends, which lost 6 bases and 7 bases, there was a span of 16 bases. CDR3 sequence: CASSGTAGGEQYF. CDR3 bases: TGTGCCAGTAGCGGGACAGCTGGGGGGGAGCAGTACTTC.

The chain combines TRBV2 with TRBJ1-1; maybe TRBD1 (6 bases). CDR3 length: 12 amino acids. The V and J ends lost 8 bases and 2 bases respectively, with 9 bases between them. CDR1 and CDR2 from the germline V gene are SNHLY and FYNNEI. The DNA of the CDR3 is TGTGCCAGCCCAGGGGAAAACACTGAAGCTTTCTTT. It encodes CASPGENTEAFF.

The chain recombines TRBV10-1 with TRBJ1-2; TRBD1 might be the D (6 bases). The CDR3 is 14 residues long. Per germline, CDR1 WNHNN and CDR2 SYGVQD (reference sequence). Between the trimmed V and J ends, which lost 0 bases and 3 bases, there was a span of 8 bases. CDR3 bases: TGCGCCAGCAGTGAGTCATCAGGGGACTATGGCTACACCTTC. This encodes CASSESSGDYGYTF.

The sample holds a few counts of this clone. The J gene is TRBJ2-7, the V gene TRBV19; D is unresolved. This CDR3 contains 14 residues. With 3 bases removed from V and 0 bases from J, the gap between germline ends came to 9 bases. The germline CDR1 and CDR2 sequences are LNHDA and SQIVND (reference sequence). CDR3 protein: CASSIHGSSYEQYF. The CDR3 DNA is TGTGCCAGTAGTATTCACGGCAGCTCCTACGAGCAGTACTTC.

This sequence joins TRBV6-5 and TRBJ1-3; 11 bases are a match to TRBD1. V lost 2 bases to trimming and J lost 4 bases; unmatched junction nucleotides: 4. The CDR3 has 16 residues. Germline CDR1 reads MNHEY; CDR2 reads SVGAGI. The CDR3, as DNA: TGTGCCAGCAGTTACAGGACAGGGGGCGCCGGAAACACCATATATTTT. The encoded protein is CASSYRTGGAGNTIYF.

The V call is TRBV5-1, the J call TRBJ2-2, with 8 bases matching TRBD1. The V gene end was trimmed by 3 bases and the J gene end by 3 bases; junction bases not matched to a gene: 7. Germline CDR1 SGHRS, CDR2 YFSETQ. This CDR3 is 16 amino acids long. CDR3 DNA: TGCGCCAGCAGCTCCCAGGGGGCCTGGGACACCGGGGAGCTGTTTTTT. Translated, it gives CASSSQGAWDTGELFF.

The chain combines TRBV11-2 with TRBJ1-5; D remains ambiguous. The CDR3 is 13 residues long. Looked up from germline, CDR1 is SGHAT and CDR2 is FQNNGV. V was shortened by 0 bases and J by 5 bases, with 5 bases between the two germline ends. The CDR3 region has the DNA TGTGCCAGCAGCTTAGACAGGTATCAGCCCCAGCATTTT. Translated: CASSLDRYQPQHF.

With regard to this clone: Germline is not matched at one junction end, which may reflect a read error. This chain links TRBV7-7 with TRBJ2-6, with D hard to call. This CDR3 spans 13 amino acids. Germline values: CDR1 SSHAT, CDR2 FNYEAQ (reference sequence). CDR3 region: CASSLEGANVLTF. CDR3 sequence (DNA): TGTGCTAGCAGCTTAGAAGGGGCCAACGTCCTGACTTTC.

The chain recombines TRBV5-1 with TRBJ2-5; unclear D gene. CDR3 length: 14 residues. V was cut by 4 bases and J by 2 bases, with 12 bases left in between. CDR1 is SGHRS and CDR2 is YFSETQ in the germline V gene. CDR3 coding DNA: TGCGCCAGCAGCCCCCGCAGATCTCAAGAGACCCAGTACTTC. It is translated as CASSPRRSQETQYF. Variable domain in full (rest from reference TRBV5-1 and TRBJ2-5): KAGVTQTPRYLIKTRGQQVTLSCSPISGHRSVSWYQQTPGQGLQFLFEYFSETQRNKGNFPGRFSGRQFSNSRSEMNVSTLELGDSALYLCASSPRRSQETQYFGPGTRLLVL.